The entry that follows covers one T cell receptor beta chain sequence. The data belong to a study of blood T cell repertoires in COVID-19. Across the study: The United States, Italy and Spain were the sources of the acute and convalescent COVID-19 samples.

Profiling relied on immunoSEQ multiplex PCR, and the TCRdb table lists in-frame clones only, not all of them. In the table there are under 300,000 clones, 75% to 90% of which are singletons. Categorization into cohorts depended on clinical history that participants reported. V lost 2 bases to trimming and J lost 7 bases; unmatched junction nucleotides: 6. CDR1 and CDR2 from the germline V gene are MGHDK and SYGVNS. CDR3 length equals 15 residues. V and J are TRBV25-1 and TRBJ2-7; 12 bases map to TRBD1. This receptor was taken from a man aged 35 to 55 who had recovered from COVID-19. The sample taken for sequencing was PBMCs or T cells enriched from blood (not recorded which). The chain's CDR3 is CASSEPGQGAHEQYF. CDR3 in DNA: TGTGCCAGCAGTGAACCGGGACAGGGGGCGCATGAGCAGTACTTC.